Reported below is one T cell receptor (beta chain). Some clones are missing from TCRdb's copy, which holds only in-frame ones; the method was immunoSEQ multiplex PCR. The repertoire includes more than 15,000 clones, about 90% of them detected once, and 2.7% sits in the top ten. These data come from a study of T cell clonotyping in hematopoietic cell transplantation. Specimen: peripheral blood mononuclear cells. This clonotype was obtained from a man aged 50 or older in good health. Some clones in this sample may be carry-over from other donors' samples.

The DNA for the CDR3 is TGCAACGGACTGTCCGGGGAGACCCAGTACTTC. Amino acids: CNGLSGETQYF. The V and J genes are TRBV29-1 and TRBJ2-5; the D gene is possibly TRBD2 (5 bases). Germline assignment: CDR1 SQVTM and CDR2 ANQGSEA. The CDR3 extends over 11 amino acids.